Listed here is a single T cell receptor beta chain. Germline V gene data show CDR1 as MNHNY and CDR2 as SVGAGI (reference sequence). CDR3 size: 16 residues. J was trimmed by 0 bases and V by 5 bases; bases with no gene match: 9. This sample was included in a study of blood T cell repertoires in COVID-19. In the study overall: The United States, Italy and Spain supplied acute and convalescent COVID-19 samples.

Study processing details: Quantification of nucleated cells was approximated via reference gene primer amplification. Only in-frame clones appear in the TCRdb table, and some are missing; sequencing was by immunoSEQ multiplex PCR. V, J and clone size are taken as reported in that table, and D and trimming were inferred from the DNA itself. The sample includes some 87,000 clones, around four fifths seen only once; the top ten take over 9.5%. Sequenced: peripheral blood. This sequence joins TRBV6-6 and TRBJ1-2; 7 nucleotides line up with TRBD1. The sequence came from a woman aged 65 to 85 with active or convalescent COVID-19. The CDR3 DNA is TGTGCCAGCAGTCCTAGGACAGGACCCCCTAACTATGGCTACACCTTC. As protein: CASSPRTGPPNYGYTF.